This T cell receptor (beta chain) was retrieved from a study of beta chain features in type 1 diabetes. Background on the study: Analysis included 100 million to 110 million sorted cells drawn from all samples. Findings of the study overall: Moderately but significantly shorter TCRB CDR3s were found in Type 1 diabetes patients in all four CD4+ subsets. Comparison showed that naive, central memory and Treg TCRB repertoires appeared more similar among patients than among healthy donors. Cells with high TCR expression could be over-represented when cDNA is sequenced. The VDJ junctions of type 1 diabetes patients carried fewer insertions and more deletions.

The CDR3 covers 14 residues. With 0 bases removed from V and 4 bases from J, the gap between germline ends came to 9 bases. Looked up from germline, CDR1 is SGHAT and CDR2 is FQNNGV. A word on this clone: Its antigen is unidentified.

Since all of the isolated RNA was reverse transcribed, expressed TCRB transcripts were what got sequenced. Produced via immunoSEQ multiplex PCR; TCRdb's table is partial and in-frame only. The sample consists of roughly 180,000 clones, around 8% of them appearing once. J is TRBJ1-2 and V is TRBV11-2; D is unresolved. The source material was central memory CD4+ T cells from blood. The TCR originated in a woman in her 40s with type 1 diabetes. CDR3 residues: CASSLDIQFYGYTF. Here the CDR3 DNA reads TGTGCCAGCAGCTTAGACATTCAATTCTATGGCTACACCTTC.